The T cell receptor (beta chain) under discussion was sequenced for a study of beta chain features in type 1 diabetes. Study-wide results and limits: Patients with Type 1 diabetes showed moderately but significantly shorter TCRB CDR3s in all four CD4+ subsets.

CDR1 is MDHEN and CDR2 is SYDVKM in the germline V gene. Trimming shortened V by 7 bases and J by 5 bases, and 17 bases separated the two germline ends. The CDR3 loop spans 14 amino acids. As every portion of the isolated RNA was reverse transcribed, the sequencing read expressed TCRB transcripts. The repertoire was sequenced with immunoSEQ multiplex PCR; TCRdb's copy has only in-frame clones and lacks some. The sample records 120,000 or so clones, roughly a sixth being singletons. This clone was recorded many times. The antigen is unknown. This TCR derives from a man aged 18 to 30 with type 1 diabetes. V is TRBV28 and J is TRBJ1-1, with unresolved D. The sequenced material came from central memory CD4+ T cells from blood. The CDR3 DNA reads as TGTGCCAGCACCTATTTGGCAACGGGAACTGAAGCTTTCTTT. This sequence encodes CASTYLATGTEAFF.